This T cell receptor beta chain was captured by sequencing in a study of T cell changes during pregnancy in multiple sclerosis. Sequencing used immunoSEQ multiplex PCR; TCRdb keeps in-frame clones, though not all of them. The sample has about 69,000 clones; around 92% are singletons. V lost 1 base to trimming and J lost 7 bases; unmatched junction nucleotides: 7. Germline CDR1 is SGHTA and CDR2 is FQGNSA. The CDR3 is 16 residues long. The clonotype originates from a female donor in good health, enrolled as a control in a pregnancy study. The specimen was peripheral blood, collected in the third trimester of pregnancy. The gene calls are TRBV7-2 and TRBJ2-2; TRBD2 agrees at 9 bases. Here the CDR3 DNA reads TGTGCCAGCAGCTTAGTGGCGGGAGGGCCGATCGGGGAGCTGTTTTTT. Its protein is CASSLVAGGPIGELFF. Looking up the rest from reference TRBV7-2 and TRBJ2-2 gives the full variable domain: GAGVSQSPSNKVTEKGKDVELRCDPISGHTALYWYRQSLGQGLEFLIYFQGNSAPDKSGLPSDRFSAERTGGSVSTLTIQRTQQEDSAVYLCASSLVAGGPIGELFFGEGSRLTVL.